This record covers a single T cell receptor (beta chain). The antigen is unknown. The entry originates in a study of cytomegalovirus exposure and HLA in healthy donors. Findings of the study overall: Subsequent analysis showed first-cohort TCR clusters tending to co-occur in roughly 130 validation repertoires. In vitro, three CMV-associated chains proved specific for CMV antigens. Listed as cytomegalovirus-associated were 164 TCR beta chains.

Data came from immunoSEQ multiplex PCR; TCRdb stores just in-frame clones and leaves some out. This sample carries 95,000 to 150,000 clones, 85% of them seen once, and the ten largest clones take 2% to 2.5%. The CDR3 is made up of 15 amino acids. In germline, CDR1 is LNHDA, CDR2 SQIVND (reference sequence). With V trimmed by 8 bases and J by 1 base, 10 bases remained unmatched. The chain carries TRBV19 and TRBJ2-7, with TRBD2 matching over 8 bases. The sample comprised PBMCs. The receptor was derived from a woman younger than 45 in good health and CMV-seronegative. In DNA form, the CDR3 reads TGTGCCAGTCGGATCTGGGCTAGCGGGTCCTACGAGCAGTACTTC. This encodes CASRIWASGSYEQYF.